The table lists the clone carrying this T cell receptor beta chain with many counts. The germline V gene has CDR1 SGHRS and CDR2 YFSETQ. V gave up 1 base and J gave up 4 bases; unmatched junction bases: 4. The CDR3 sequence is 16 residues long. This record belongs to a study of response to subunit inactivated influenza vaccine. TCRdb ran MiXCR on the RT-PCR reads and lists one entry per CDR3 protein. The data hold hundreds of thousands of distinct CDR3 sequences, with roughly 8.2% observed a single time. The receptor comes from a man between 50 and 75 years old who received an inactivated influenza vaccine. The chain employs TRBV5-1 and TRBJ2-2, with TRBD1 matching 10 bases. The starting material was PBMCs from blood, obtained around 25 months after vaccination. This CDR3 is CASSLSRDRGTGELFF. The CDR3 DNA sequence: TGCGCCAGCAGCTTGAGCCGGGACAGGGGCACCGGGGAGCTGTTTTTT.